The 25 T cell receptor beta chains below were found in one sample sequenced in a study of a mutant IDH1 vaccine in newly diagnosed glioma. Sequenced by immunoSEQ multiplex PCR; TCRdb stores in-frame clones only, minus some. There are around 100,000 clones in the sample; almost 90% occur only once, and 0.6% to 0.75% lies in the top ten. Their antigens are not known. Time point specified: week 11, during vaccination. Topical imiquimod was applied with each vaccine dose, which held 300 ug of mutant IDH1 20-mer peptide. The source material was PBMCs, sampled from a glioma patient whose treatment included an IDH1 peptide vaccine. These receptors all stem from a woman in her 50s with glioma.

In DNA, the CDR3 is TGTGCCAGCAGCACCAGTAGGACAGATACGCAGTATTTT. It encodes CASSTSRTDTQYF. V usage is TRBV7-9 and J usage is TRBJ2-3; D ambiguous. The CDR3 has 13 amino acids. V gave up 5 bases and J gave up 3 bases, with 9 bases separating them. Germline V gene sequence: CDR1 SEHNR, CDR2 FQNEAQ (reference sequence).

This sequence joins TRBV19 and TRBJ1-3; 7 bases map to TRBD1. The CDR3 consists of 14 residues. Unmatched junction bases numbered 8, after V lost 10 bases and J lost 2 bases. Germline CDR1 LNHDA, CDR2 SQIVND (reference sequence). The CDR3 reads CATVPDRPGNTIYF. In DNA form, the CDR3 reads TGTGCCACCGTACCGGACAGGCCTGGAAACACCATATATTTT.

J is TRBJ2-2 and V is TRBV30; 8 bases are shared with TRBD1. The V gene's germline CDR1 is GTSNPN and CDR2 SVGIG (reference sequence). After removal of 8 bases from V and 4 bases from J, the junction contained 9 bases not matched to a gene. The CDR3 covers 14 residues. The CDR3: CAGATGVGTGELFF. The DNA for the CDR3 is TGTGCCGGCGCGACAGGGGTGGGCACCGGGGAGCTGTTTTTT.

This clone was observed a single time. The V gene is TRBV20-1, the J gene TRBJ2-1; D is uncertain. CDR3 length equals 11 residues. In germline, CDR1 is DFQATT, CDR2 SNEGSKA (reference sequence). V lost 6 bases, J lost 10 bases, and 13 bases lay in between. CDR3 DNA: TGCAGTGCCCGCGAGTCATTGGAGCAGTTCTTC. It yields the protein CSARESLEQFF.

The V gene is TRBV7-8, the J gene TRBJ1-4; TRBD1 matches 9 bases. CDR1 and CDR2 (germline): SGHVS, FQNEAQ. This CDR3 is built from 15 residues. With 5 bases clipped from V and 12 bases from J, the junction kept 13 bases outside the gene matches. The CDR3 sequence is CASSLGTGSGVELFF. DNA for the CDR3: TGTGCCAGCAGCCTAGGGACAGGGAGTGGCGTGGAACTGTTTTTT.

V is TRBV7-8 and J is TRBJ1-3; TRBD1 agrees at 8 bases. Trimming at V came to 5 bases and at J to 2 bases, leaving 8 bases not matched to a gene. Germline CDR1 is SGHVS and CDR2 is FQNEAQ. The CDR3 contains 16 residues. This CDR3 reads CASSLPDRGAGNTIYF. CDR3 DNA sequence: TGTGCCAGCAGCCTTCCCGACAGGGGTGCTGGAAACACCATATATTTT.

Here the CDR3 DNA reads TGTGCCAGCAGTTTTACTTCCGCAGGGGAGGCTGGAAACACCATATATTTT. Its protein is CASSFTSAGEAGNTIYF. This sequence joins TRBV28 and TRBJ1-3; D might be TRBD1 (6 bases). This CDR3 region has 17 residues. Germline values: CDR1 MDHEN, CDR2 SYDVKM. The germline V and J ends were trimmed by 3 bases and 2 bases, with 17 bases remaining between them.

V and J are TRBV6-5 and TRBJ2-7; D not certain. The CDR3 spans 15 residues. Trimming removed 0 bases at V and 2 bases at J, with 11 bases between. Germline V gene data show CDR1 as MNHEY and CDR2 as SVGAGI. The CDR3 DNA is TGTGCCAGCAGTTACTCGACTGGGGTGGCCTACGAGCAGTACTTC. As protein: CASSYSTGVAYEQYF.

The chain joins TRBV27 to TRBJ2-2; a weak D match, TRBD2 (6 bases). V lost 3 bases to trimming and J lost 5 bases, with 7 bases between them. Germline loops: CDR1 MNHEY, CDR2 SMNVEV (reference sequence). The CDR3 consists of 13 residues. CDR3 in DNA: TGTGCCAGCAGTTTGACTAGGACCGGGGAGCTGTTTTTT. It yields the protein CASSLTRTGELFF.

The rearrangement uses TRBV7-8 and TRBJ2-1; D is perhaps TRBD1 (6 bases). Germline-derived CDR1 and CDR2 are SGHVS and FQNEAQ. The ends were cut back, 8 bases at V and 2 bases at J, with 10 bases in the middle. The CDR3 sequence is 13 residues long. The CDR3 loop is CASQGDTYNEQFF. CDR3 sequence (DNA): TGTGCCAGCCAAGGGGACACCTACAATGAGCAGTTCTTC.

CDR3 nucleotide sequence: TGTGCCAGCAGCGTAGAGGTAGCGCCGAGCTCCTACAATGAGCAGTTCTTC. Encoded protein: CASSVEVAPSSYNEQFF. The chain joins TRBV9 to TRBJ2-1, with D perhaps TRBD2 (5 bases). The CDR3 spans 17 residues. Trimming stripped 0 bases from V and 0 bases from J, with 13 bases between. CDR1 is SGDLS, CDR2 YYNGEE, per germline.

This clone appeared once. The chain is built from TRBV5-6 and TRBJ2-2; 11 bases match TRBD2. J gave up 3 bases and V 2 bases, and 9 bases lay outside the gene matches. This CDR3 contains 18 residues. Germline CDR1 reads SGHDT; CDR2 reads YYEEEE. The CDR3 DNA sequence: TGTGCCAGCAGCTTCTCGCTAGCGGGAGGTGGGGACACCGGGGAGCTGTTTTTT. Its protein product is CASSFSLAGGGDTGELFF.

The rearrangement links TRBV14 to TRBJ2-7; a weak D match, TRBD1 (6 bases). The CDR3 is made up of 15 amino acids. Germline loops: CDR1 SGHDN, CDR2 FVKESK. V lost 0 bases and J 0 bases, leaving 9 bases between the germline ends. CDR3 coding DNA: TGTGCCAGCAGCCAAGATATGGACAGCTCCTACGAGCAGTACTTC. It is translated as CASSQDMDSSYEQYF.

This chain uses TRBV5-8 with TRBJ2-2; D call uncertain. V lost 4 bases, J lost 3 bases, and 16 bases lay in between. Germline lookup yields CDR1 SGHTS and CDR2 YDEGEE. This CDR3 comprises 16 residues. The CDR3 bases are TGTGCCAGCAGCCTCCATCTTGGGTACGACACCGGGGAGCTGTTTTTT. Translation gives CASSLHLGYDTGELFF.

This chain's CDR3 is CASSRGQGAWNEQFF. Written as DNA, the CDR3 is TGCGCCAGCAGCCGAGGACAGGGGGCTTGGAATGAGCAGTTCTTC. The chain carries TRBV4-1 and TRBJ2-1, with 11 bases matching TRBD1. Germline V gene data show CDR1 as MGHRA and CDR2 as YSYEKL. This CDR3 is 15 amino acids long. Losses at the gene ends were 4 bases for V and 7 bases for J; bases not matched to a gene: 6.

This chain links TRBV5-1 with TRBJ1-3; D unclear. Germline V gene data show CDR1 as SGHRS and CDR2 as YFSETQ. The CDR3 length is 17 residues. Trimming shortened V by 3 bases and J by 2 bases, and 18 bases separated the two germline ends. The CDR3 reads CASSSRTSGLTGNTIYF. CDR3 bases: TGCGCCAGCAGCTCCCGTACTAGTGGTCTTACTGGAAACACCATATATTTT.

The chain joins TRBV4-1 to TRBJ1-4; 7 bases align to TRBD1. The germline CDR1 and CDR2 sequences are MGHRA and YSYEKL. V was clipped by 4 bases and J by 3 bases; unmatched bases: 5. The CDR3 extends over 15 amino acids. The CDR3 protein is CASSLDRDPNEKLFF. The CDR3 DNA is TGCGCCAGCAGCCTTGACAGGGATCCTAATGAAAAACTGTTTTTT.

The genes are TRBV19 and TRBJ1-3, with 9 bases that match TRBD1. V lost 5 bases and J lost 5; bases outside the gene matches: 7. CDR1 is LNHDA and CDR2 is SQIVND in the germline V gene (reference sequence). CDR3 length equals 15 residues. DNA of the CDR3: TGTGCCAGTAGTGAAGGGACAGGGCAGCGAAACACCATATATTTT. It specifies CASSEGTGQRNTIYF.

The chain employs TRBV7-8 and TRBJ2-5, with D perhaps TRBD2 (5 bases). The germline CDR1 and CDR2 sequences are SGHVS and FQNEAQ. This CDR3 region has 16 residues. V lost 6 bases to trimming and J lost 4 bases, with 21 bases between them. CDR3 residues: CASSALAGKGRETQYF. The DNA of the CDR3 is TGTGCCAGCAGTGCCCTCGCGGGCAAGGGTAGAGAGACCCAGTACTTC.

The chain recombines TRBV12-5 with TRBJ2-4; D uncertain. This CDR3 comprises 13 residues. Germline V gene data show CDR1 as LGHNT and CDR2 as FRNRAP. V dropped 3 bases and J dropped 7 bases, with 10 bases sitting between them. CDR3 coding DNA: TGTGCTAGTGGTTTAAGTGGTAGCAACATTCAGTACTTC. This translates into CASGLSGSNIQYF. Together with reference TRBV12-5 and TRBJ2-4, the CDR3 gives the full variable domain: DARVTQTPRHKVTEMGQEVTMRCQPILGHNTVFWYRQTMMQGLELLAYFRNRAPLDDSGMPKDRFSAEMPDATLATLKIQPSEPRDSAVYFCASGLSGSNIQYFGAGTRLSVL.

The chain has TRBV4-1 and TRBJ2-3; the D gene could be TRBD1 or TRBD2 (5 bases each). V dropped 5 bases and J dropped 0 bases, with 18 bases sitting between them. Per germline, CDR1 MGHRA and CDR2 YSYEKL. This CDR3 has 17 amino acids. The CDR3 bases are TGCGCCAGCAGCAACAGCATGGGGGTAGCTAGCACAGATACGCAGTATTTT. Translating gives CASSNSMGVASTDTQYF.

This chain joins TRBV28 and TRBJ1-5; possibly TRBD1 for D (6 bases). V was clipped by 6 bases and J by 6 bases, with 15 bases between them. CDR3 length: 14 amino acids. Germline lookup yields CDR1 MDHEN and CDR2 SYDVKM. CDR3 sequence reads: CASSTYQGTQPQHF. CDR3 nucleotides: TGTGCCAGCAGCACTTATCAGGGGACTCAGCCCCAGCATTTT.

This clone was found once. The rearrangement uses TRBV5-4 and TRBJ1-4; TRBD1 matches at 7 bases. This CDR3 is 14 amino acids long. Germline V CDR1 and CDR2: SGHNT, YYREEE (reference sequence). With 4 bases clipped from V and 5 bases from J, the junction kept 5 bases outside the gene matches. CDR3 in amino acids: CASSAGTVNEKLFF. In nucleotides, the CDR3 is TGTGCCAGCAGCGCCGGGACAGTGAATGAAAAACTGTTTTTT.

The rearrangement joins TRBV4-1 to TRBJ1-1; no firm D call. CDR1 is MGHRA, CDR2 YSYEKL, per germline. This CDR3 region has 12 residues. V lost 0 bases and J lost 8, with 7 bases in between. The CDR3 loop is CASSQDGIEAFF. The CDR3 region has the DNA TGCGCCAGCAGCCAAGATGGGATAGAAGCTTTCTTT.

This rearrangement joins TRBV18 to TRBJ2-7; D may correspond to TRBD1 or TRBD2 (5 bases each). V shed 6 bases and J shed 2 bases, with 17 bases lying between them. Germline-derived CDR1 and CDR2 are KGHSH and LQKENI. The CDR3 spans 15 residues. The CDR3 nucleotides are TGTGCCAGCTCTCCGGGCGAGGGGAGCACCTACGAGCAGTACTTC. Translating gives CASSPGEGSTYEQYF.